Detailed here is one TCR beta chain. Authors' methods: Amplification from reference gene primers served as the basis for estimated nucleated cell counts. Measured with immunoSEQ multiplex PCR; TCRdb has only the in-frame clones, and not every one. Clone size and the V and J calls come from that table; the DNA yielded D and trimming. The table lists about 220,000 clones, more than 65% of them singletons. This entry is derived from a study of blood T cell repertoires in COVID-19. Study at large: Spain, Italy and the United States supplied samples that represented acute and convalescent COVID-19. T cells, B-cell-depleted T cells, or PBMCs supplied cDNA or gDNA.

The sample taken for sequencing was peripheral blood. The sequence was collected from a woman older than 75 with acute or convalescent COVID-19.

The CDR3 DNA reads as TGTGCCAGTAGTCCCCTGGAGCAGGGGTTCAATCAGCCCCAGCATTTT. This sequence encodes CASSPLEQGFNQPQHF. This sequence joins TRBV19 and TRBJ1-5, with a weak D call TRBD1 (6 bases). V was clipped by 5 bases and J by 3 bases, with 17 bases between them. This CDR3 region has 16 residues. CDR1 and CDR2 (germline): LNHDA, SQIVND (reference sequence).